This T cell receptor (beta chain) was documented in a study of Graves' ophthalmopathy and Graves' hyperthyroidism. Overall study findings and caveats: Appearing in blood as well were most expanded thyroid clonotypes above 0.001 frequency.

The authors amplified TCR beta CDR3 regions from RNA transcripts. The library came from an HTBI-primed first-round RT-PCR and a second-round multiplex PCR. TCRdb analysed the multiplex PCR reads with MiXCR anew, one entry per CDR3 protein. The table shows more than 150,000 distinct CDR3 sequences, with under 40% occurring only once. Germline CDR1 is DFQATT and CDR2 is SNEGSKA (reference sequence). The CDR3 loop spans 13 amino acids. V shed 3 bases and J shed 8 bases, with 14 bases lying between them. This clonotype showed up many times. Its antigen is unidentified. The chain joins TRBV20-1 to TRBJ1-3; D unresolved. The specimen was peripheral blood. The TCR sequence derives from a woman between 40 and 55 years old with Graves' ophthalmopathy. The CDR3: CSARWRGRDTIYF. CDR3 nucleotides: TGCAGTGCTAGGTGGCGGGGTCGGGACACCATATATTTT.